This T cell receptor (beta chain) derives from a study of vaccination and CD4 T cells after COVID-19. Treatment meaning: roughly 11-day PBMC culture with coronavirus spike peptide pools or control peptides (ViraFEST assay). Notes on this clonotype: As yet, its antigen is unknown.

General study points: The cohort comprised relatively few convalescent patients, and no early post-infection timepoints were analyzed.

V lost 7 bases to trimming and J lost 5 bases, with 16 bases between them. CDR3 size: 14 residues. Germline loops: CDR1 LNHDA, CDR2 SQIVND (reference sequence). Sequencing of cultured CD4+ T cell DNA used the Oncomine TCR Beta short-read assay. Via MiXCR, TCRdb re-called the PCR reads, giving one row per CDR3 protein. The sample lists around 15,000 distinct CDR3 sequences; 30% to 40% were seen once. The chain couples TRBV19 to TRBJ2-3; D may be TRBD1 (5 bases). Material: CD4+ T cells from blood, cultured in vitro, obtained before SARS-CoV-2 vaccination. The clonotype originates from a human donor who had recovered from COVID-19. CDR3 DNA: TGTGCCAGTACCCAGGGCGCCCATGGAGATACGCAGTATTTT. It yields the protein CASTQGAHGDTQYF.